The T cell receptor (beta chain) under discussion was sequenced for a study of cytotoxic CD8 clonotypes in ibrutinib-treated CLL (dated by TCRdb to the early 2020s). At the level of the whole study: The cohort was composed of some twelve relapsed/refractory and fewer than 16 treatment-naive patients; IGHV unmutated status was identified in approximately 17 patients. Partial responses were observed in roughly 24 patients and complete responses in 2; after a median follow-up of roughly 62 months, remission was maintained in approximately 14 patients and progression was observed in some twelve. Response samples were obtained after a median of 12 months of treatment, with a range of roughly 6 to 40 months. Samples averaged around 280,000 productive templates and about 94,000 productive rearrangements. Of the 90 or so participants in the trial, about 25 had longitudinal samples available. Cryopreserved peripheral blood mononuclear cells were collected before treatment, at response, and at either disease progression or sustained remission. Every remission and progressive disease sample was obtained while ibrutinib was still being received by the patients. What the research found in general, with its limitations: Public clonotypes were rare and either shrank or stayed stable during treatment, and the rise in clonality at ibrutinib response reflected expansion of private clonotypes. Baseline clonality exceeded that of age-matched healthy donors and correlated strongly with circulating CD8+ T-cell counts. At ibrutinib response clonality went up, during sustained remission it held steady, and at progression it dropped back toward baseline. Sustained-remission and progressing patients did not have matched sampling times, and lymph node repertoires were not examined.

On a MiSeq, deep resolution sequencing aimed for a depth between 1 in 1 million and 1 in 200,000 T cells, with each clonotype covered roughly 10x on average. The immunoSEQ hsTCRB Kit was used to generate the TCR beta libraries. In the source study's methods: ImmunoSEQ Data Assistant and ImmunoSEQ Analyzer were used for data analysis, and V, D and J genes were assigned according to IMGT definitions. Clonality was computed as one minus normalized Shannon entropy of productive rearrangement frequencies, ranging from 0 to 1. Only overrepresented clonotypes making up at least 0.05% of the repertoire of each patient were included in the public clonotype analysis. Repertoires from thirteen age-matched healthy donors in immuneACCESS were used as clonality controls. Drawn from immuneACCESS, this table holds only the in-frame rearrangements with V and J called that TCRdb kept. Clones are partly lost; checked studies trace under half to an unresolved V gene and leave the rest unexplained. V and J calls and clone size come straight from that table; D and trimming were deduced from the DNA. Counted in this sample were about 130,000 clones; 70% to 80% of them appeared once. About 13% of the sample lies in the top ten.

CDR1 and CDR2, looked up from the germline V gene, are MNHEY and SVGAGI. Measured from the cysteine to the phenylalanine, the CDR3 is 13 residues long. Only CDR3 DNA remains: 39 bases, in frame from the first base. In the paper's terms, the time point label means: more than 10 months on ibrutinib. For TCR beta library preparation, roughly 2 micrograms of genomic DNA were extracted from the cryopreserved PBMCs. Longitudinal blood samples from CLL patients on ibrutinib monotherapy were analyzed using high-throughput TCR beta sequencing. The patients were enrolled in a single-center, open-label phase 2 trial of ibrutinib monotherapy. Regarding this clone: Its cognate antigen has yet to be identified. The junction departs from germline at one end; a sequencing error may be responsible.

The chain uses TRBV6-5 and TRBJ2-1; 7 middle bases align to TRBD2. Specimen: PBMCs, collected after 12 months of ibrutinib treatment. The TCR originated in a human donor with chronic lymphocytic leukemia. The CDR3 sequence is CASSYQRTRSQVF. The nucleotides read TGTGCCAGCAGTTATCAACGGACTAGGTCGCAAGTCTTC.